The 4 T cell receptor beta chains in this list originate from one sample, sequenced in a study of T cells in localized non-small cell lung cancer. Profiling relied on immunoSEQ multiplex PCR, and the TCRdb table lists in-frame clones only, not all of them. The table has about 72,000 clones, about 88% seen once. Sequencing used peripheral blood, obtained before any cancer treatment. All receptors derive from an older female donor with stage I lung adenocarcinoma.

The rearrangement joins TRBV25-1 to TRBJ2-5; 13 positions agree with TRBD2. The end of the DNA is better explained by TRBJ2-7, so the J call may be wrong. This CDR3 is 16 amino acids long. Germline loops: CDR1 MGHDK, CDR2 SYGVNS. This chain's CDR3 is CASSTRLAGGPYEQYF. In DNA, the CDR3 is TGTGCCAGCAGTACCCGACTAGCGGGAGGCCCCTACGAGCAGTACTTC.

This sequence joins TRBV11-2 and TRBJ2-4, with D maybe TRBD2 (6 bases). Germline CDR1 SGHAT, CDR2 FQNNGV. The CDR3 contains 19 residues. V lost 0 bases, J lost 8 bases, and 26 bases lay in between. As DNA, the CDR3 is TGTGCCAGCAGCTTAGAGGATCGGCGGGGACCGAACCAGGAGGACATTCAGTACTTC. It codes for CASSLEDRRGPNQEDIQYF. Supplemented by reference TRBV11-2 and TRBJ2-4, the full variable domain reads EAGVAQSPRYKIIEKRQSVAFWCNPISGHATLYWYQQILGQGPKLLIQFQNNGVVDDSQLPKDRFSAERLKGVDSTLKIQPAKLEDSAVYLCASSLEDRRGPNQEDIQYFGAGTRLSVL.

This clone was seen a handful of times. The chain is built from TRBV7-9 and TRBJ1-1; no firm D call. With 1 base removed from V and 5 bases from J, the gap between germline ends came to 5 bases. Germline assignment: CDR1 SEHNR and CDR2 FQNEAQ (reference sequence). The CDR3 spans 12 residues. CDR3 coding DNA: TGTGCCAGCAGCTTAGACGCAACTGAAGCTTTCTTT. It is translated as CASSLDATEAFF.

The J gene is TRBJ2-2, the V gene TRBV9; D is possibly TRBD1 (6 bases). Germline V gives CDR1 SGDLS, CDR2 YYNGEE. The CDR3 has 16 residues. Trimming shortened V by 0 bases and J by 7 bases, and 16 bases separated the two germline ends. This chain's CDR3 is CASSVGDRGSSGELFF. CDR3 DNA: TGTGCCAGCAGCGTAGGTGATAGGGGGAGTAGCGGGGAGCTGTTTTTT.